Reported below is one TCR beta chain. This record belongs to a study of cytotoxic CD8 clonotypes in ibrutinib-treated CLL. Trimming cost V 7 bases and J 4 bases, with 15 bases left between them. The CDR3 is made up of 13 amino acids. Germline CDR1 and CDR2: SQVTM and ANQGSEA. The table came from immunoSEQ multiplex PCR; TCRdb's copy has only in-frame clones and leaves some out. The sample has 55,000 to 80,000 clones; about nine tenths are singletons. This chain connects TRBV29-1 to TRBJ2-3; D might be TRBD1 (5 bases). The sequenced sample was PBMCs, obtained after 12 months of ibrutinib treatment. The clonotype originates from a human donor with chronic lymphocytic leukemia. DNA of the CDR3: TGCAGCGGAACAGGCCGTGAGGCAGATACGCAGTATTTT. Residues: CSGTGREADTQYF.